This T cell receptor beta chain was profiled in a study of cytomegalovirus exposure and HLA in healthy donors (dated by TCRdb to the late 2010s). About the investigation overall: An earlier analysis of several hundred of the donors reported 250 to 350 Gb of sequence data and 100 million to 140 million unique TCR beta sequences from about 200 million T cells. The study combined high-throughput TCR immunosequencing, statistical association of individual TCRs with disease status, and machine learning to predict cytomegalovirus infection status. The genetic ancestry cluster associated with self-reported Caucasian donors included about 84% of the roughly 400 genotyped donors. Along with the roughly 610-subject first cohort, a separate validation cohort of over 90 different subjects was used. Every discovery cohort repertoire had been produced on one sequencing platform. A later genetic analysis took genome-wide SNP genotypes for about 55% of the roughly 670 donors and used that subset as a discovery cohort. Roughly 5 DR-DQ haplotypes were treated as single units for association and clustering because of strong linkage in the cohort. Class I and class II HLA loci were covered by the typing at four-digit resolution. On average, roughly 240,000 unique TCR beta nucleotide sequences were sequenced per donor among a few hundred genotyped donors of the cohort, with 15% to 20% of those sequences being non-productive. Typing coverage differed by locus: A, B, C, DRB1 and DQB1 were typed in roughly 620-630 donors, DQA1 in about 500, DPA1 in 600 to 610, and DPB1 in just under 480. Donor age, sex, ethnicity and CMV serostatus were compiled alongside the repertoire data. Roughly 310 gigabases of sequencing data and approximately 85 million unique TCR sequences were included in an early release covering about 600 HLA-typed donors. In an earlier analysis of roughly 540 of the donors, high-throughput TCR beta sequencing was used to judge whether each TCR beta V gene segment behaved as functional or pseudogenic. To study patterns of TCR occurrence, a later analysis re-analyzed previously published TCR beta repertoires from 500 to 850 donors and added high-resolution HLA genotyping. The study aimed to test whether signatures of past pathogen exposure could be identified by cataloging public T cell receptors. Rather than using new phenotypic data, the later analysis identified candidate immune exposures from TCR beta sequences and from how often those sequences occurred across donors. The T cell repertoires of under 700 subjects were profiled by immunosequencing and related to cytomegalovirus serostatus.

Comment on this clone: This receptor's antigen is unknown. No clone much larger than this one lies a single base away; base qualities are absent.

Libraries came from the immunoSEQ multiplex PCR assay. The multiplex PCR relied on a mix of 60 forward primers for TCR Vbeta segments and 13 reverse primers for TCR Jbeta segments. A multiplex PCR assay on genomic DNA amplified the CDR3 region of rearranged TCR beta genes. On the Illumina HiSeq System, the amplified TCR beta libraries were sequenced as 87-base-pair reads. The source study handled its data this way. A later analysis tallied roughly 76 million unique TCR beta chains across the 666 repertoires, and about 10 million of those chains were shared by two or more donors. To remove PCR and sequencing errors, raw reads were error-corrected and collapsed into unique sequences using a nearest-neighbor algorithm that merged closely related sequences. Alignment of CDR3 sequences to IMGT reference sequences was used to assign V, D and J gene segments. Each retained sequence needed at least a six-nucleotide match to both a V gene segment and a J gene segment. Rearrangements were classified as productive when the CDR3 lacked stop codons and remained in frame with V and J, and all other rearrangements were classified as non-productive. CDR3 was defined by IMGT convention, running from the second conserved V-encoded cysteine to the conserved J-encoded phenylalanine. The earlier analysis of about 640 of the donors excluded any sequence lacking an unambiguous match to a single V gene segment. In an earlier analysis of approximately 590 of the donors, a V segment was called functional when productive rearrangements were above 56.7%, and segregating when the standard deviation between donors exceeded 5%. To diagnose cytomegalovirus status from the catalog of TCR beta chain sequences, a statistical classification framework was built. In a later analysis, TCR nucleotide sequences were compared against IMGT/GENE-DB human TR gene sequences so that V and J genes could be assigned. In a later analysis, CDR3 sequences and most-parsimonious VDJ recombination scenarios were assigned using the TCRdist pipeline. In a later analysis, every TCR beta chain was defined by the combination of its CDR3 amino acid sequence and its V-gene family, and reads without a unique V-gene family were dropped. To address suspected cross-contamination and a sequencing artifact, a later analysis removed a few hundred highly shared, low-generation-probability nucleotide sequences. In a later analysis, a clonal expansion index was calculated for each public chain from normalized within-repertoire ranks of inferred template counts. Generation probabilities in a later analysis came from a VDJ recombination model fitted to out-of-frame rearrangements, and those results were checked against IGoR. Hypergeometric tests were used in a later analysis to score TCR-TCR, TCR-HLA and TCR-CMV co-occurrence, with a repertoire-size bias correction applied to the TCR pairs. In a later analysis, false discovery rates were estimated by permuting HLA or CMV assignments 20 times. In a later analysis, co-occurring TCRs were grouped using DBSCAN, and TCRdist sequence similarity was added for clustering within HLA-allele-positive subsets. Repertoires with fewer than 30,000 or more than 120,000 public chains were left out of co-occurrence clustering, as were several repertoires with anomalous nucleotide sharing. The immuneACCESS repertoire file appears here via TCRdb, limited to in-frame rearrangements. These files lack a portion of the clones; in checked studies, under half of the deficit traces to unresolved V genes, and the cause of the others is not known. V and J calls plus clone size are reproduced from that table; the DNA served to infer D and trimming. The sample table holds around 150,000 clones, of which over 60% were seen once. The top ten clonotypes cover around 2% of the sample.

The germline V gene (reference sequence) yields GTSNPN for CDR1 and SVGIG for CDR2. From the cysteine through the phenylalanine, the CDR3 covers 14 amino acids. This entry keeps only the CDR3 DNA: 42 bases, framed from base 1. The paper's findings and limits, for the study overall: While some public TCRs were present in many individuals, most TCR sequences turned up only very rarely across donors. A later genetic analysis associated a missense DCLRE1C variant with V-gene and J-gene trimming of TCR beta chains, and an independent cohort replicated the association. Because HLA typing was missing for some donors at each locus, association tests included only the typed subset. A later analysis associated about 17,000 TCR beta sequences with specific HLA alleles at a false discovery rate of 0.05. The 87-base-pair reads could not distinguish some IMGT-functional V segments, including TRBV6-2 and TRBV6-3, so those segments were excluded. In vitro tests confirmed that three of the cytomegalovirus-associated TCR beta chains recognize cytomegalovirus antigens. Linkage disequilibrium might explain the correlated functional status among segregating V segments, but an unknown experimental factor could not be excluded. Presence/absence analyses assumed roughly uniform sequencing depth across donors, an assumption that may not hold. In a later genetic analysis, fewer N-insertions in productive TCRs were reported among donors in an Asian-associated ancestry cluster than the roughly 700-donor mean. Several of the top co-occurrence clusters appeared to be linked to parvovirus B19, influenza, CMV and Epstein-Barr virus, according to a later analysis. A later analysis found that HLA-associated TCR beta chains were more clonally expanded and had lower generation probabilities than equally common non-associated chains. It was suggested by the authors that the approach could potentially be generalized to other disease states and immunological phenotypes. A further reported finding was that TCR beta sequences accurately predicted the HLA-A and HLA-B alleles for most subjects in the first cohort. In an earlier analysis of roughly 560 of the donors, most TCR beta V segments were observed in productive rearrangements about 87% or about 30% of the time, broadly matching IMGT annotations. The only immune exposure information available for the cohort was CMV serostatus. Strong co-occurrence of HLA alleles, especially DR and DQ, made assigning TCR associations to individual alleles difficult. The cohort was sequenced for TCR beta chains only, and without alpha or paired-chain data the features that could be detected were limited. A group of highly shared sequence variants was considered likely to be a technical artifact of the sequencing pipeline. According to a later analysis, TCR association rates differed among HLA loci, with DRB1 alleles showing the most associated TCRs and HLA-C alleles showing the fewest. Cytomegalovirus status was reported to be diagnosed by the classifier with high specificity and sensitivity in both the original and validation cohorts. Because counts were too low, about 15 rarely observed V segments, including chromosome 9 orphons, were left out of the earlier analysis of 500 to 650 of the donors. Most CMV-associated TCR beta chains appeared to be HLA-restricted in a later analysis, and the HLA associations seemed to be driven largely by CMV exposure. In the study, around 160 TCR beta chains were listed as associated with cytomegalovirus.

The cohort consisted of 600 to 750 healthy bone marrow donors. At the time of sampling, all cohort members were nominally healthy, though unrecorded immune exposures were likely present. The donor was CMV seronegative and belonged to the group of 320 or so seronegative cohort members. A peripheral blood sample was collected from each donor, and TCR beta sequencing was performed on peripheral blood mononuclear cells. Genomic DNA extraction from the blood cell samples was performed with the Qiagen DNeasy Blood Extraction Kit. The rearranged chain carries TRBV30 and TRBJ2-5, with 8 junctional bases fitting TRBD1. Gene TRBJ2-7 matches the end of the DNA better, so the J call may be wrong. This receptor was taken from a woman aged 35 to 49 in good health and CMV-seronegative. Sequencing used PBMCs. The nucleotides are TGTGCCTGGAGTGCAACAGGGGGGATCTACGAGCAGTACTTC. Translated, this gives CAWSATGGIYEQYF.